This TCR beta chain appears in the sequencing data of a study of T cell responses to AZD1222 COVID-19 vaccine. The overall study: Researchers grouped second doses given at about 4 or about 12 weeks into one pool.

Trimming removed 5 bases from V and 1 base from J; junction bases left unmatched: 4. CDR3 length: 14 amino acids. CDR1 and CDR2 from the germline V gene are SGHRS and YFSETQ. As regards this clone: Its antigen is not identified. Additional DNA sequences in this sample encode the identical CDR3.

Findings of the study overall: Of the AZD1222 recipients, only 5 or 6 were seropositive at baseline. Nearly half of spike-specific TCRs reportedly go after variant regions that carry no mutations. No repertoire was sampled before or during the peak T cell response, only after it.

Sequencing was performed with immunoSEQ multiplex PCR; in TCRdb, only in-frame clones are kept and a portion is missing. The data hold 100,000 or so clones, with around nine tenths observed a single time. Here the sequenced sample was peripheral blood, taken on day 0 of AZD1222 vaccination. The TCR originated in an adult in good health. The chain has TRBV5-1 and TRBJ1-1; 8 bases align to TRBD1. As DNA, the CDR3 is TGCGCCAGCAGTGGACAGGGAGGGAACACTGAAGCTTTCTTT. Amino acids: CASSGQGGNTEAFF.